The rows below give T cell receptor beta chains drawn from one sample of a study of blood T cell repertoires in COVID-19. Data came from immunoSEQ multiplex PCR; TCRdb stores just in-frame clones and leaves some out. This table holds some 65,000 clones, 86% found once. Sequenced input: peripheral blood. The receptors here all came from a man in his forties with COVID-19, enrolled during active disease. Each CDR3 is given with its conserved first and last residue. A D gene is named only where the DNA matches it firmly. Clone size is not always given. Where it is, it says once, few, many or a class for expanded clones.

D	size	V	J	CDR3	DNA
NA	NA	TRBV7-9	TRBJ1-1	CASSPTAMNTEAFF	TGTGCCAGCAGCCCAACAGCCATGAACACTGAAGCTTTCTTT
TRBD1	NA	TRBV6-5	TRBJ2-5	CASSRRGLEETQYF	TGTGCCAGCAGCAGAAGGGGGCTAGAAGAGACCCAGTACTTC
TRBD1	NA	TRBV19	TRBJ1-2	CASRPGTEVYGYTF	TGTGCCAGTAGACCCGGGACAGAGGTCTATGGCTACACCTTC
NA	NA	TRBV3-1/TRBV3-2	TRBJ2-7	CASSQDWGDPYEQYF	TGTGCCAGCAGCCAAGATTGGGGGGACCCCTACGAGCAGTACTTC
NA	once	TRBV5-8	TRBJ2-7	CASSDTSSYEQYF	TGTGCCAGCAGCGACACGAGCTCCTACGAGCAGTACTTC
TRBD1	NA	TRBV19	TRBJ2-1	CASNEGQGGDEQFF	TGTGCCAGTAATGAGGGACAGGGGGGGGATGAGCAGTTCTTC
TRBD1	NA	TRBV28	TRBJ1-5	CASSGGQGNQPQHF	TGTGCCAGTTCGGGCGGACAGGGCAATCAGCCCCAGCATTTT
TRBD1	NA	TRBV6-5	TRBJ2-7	CASSFGQGTYEQYF	TGTGCCAGCAGCTTTGGACAGGGGACCTACGAGCAGTACTTC
NA	NA	TRBV9	TRBJ1-2	CASRDGDGRGYTF	TGTGCCAGCAGAGATGGGGACGGGAGAGGCTACACCTTC
NA	NA	TRBV6-1	TRBJ1-2	CASSEDRGYYGYTF	TGTGCCAGCAGTGAAGATAGGGGGTACTATGGCTACACCTTC
NA	NA	TRBV2	TRBJ2-3	CASNGQGGTDTQYF	TGTGCCAGCAATGGACAGGGAGGGACAGATACGCAGTATTTT
NA	once	TRBV20-1	TRBJ2-5	CSARNMETQYF	TGCAGTGCTAGAAACATGGAGACCCAGTACTTC
TRBD1	NA	TRBV28	TRBJ2-7	CASSSLWDRGSSSSYEQYF	TGTGCCAGCAGTTCCCTCTGGGACAGGGGATCCTCGAGCTCCTACGAGCAGTACTTC
NA	NA	TRBV28	TRBJ1-5	CASSPRQRGFQPQHF	TGTGCCAGCAGTCCACGCCAACGGGGATTTCAGCCCCAGCATTTT
NA	NA	TRBV30	TRBJ1-1	CAWSVGGYEAFF	TGTGCCTGGAGTGTTGGAGGTTATGAAGCTTTCTTT
TRBD1	NA	TRBV6-5	TRBJ2-2	CASSSRGTNTGELFF	TGTGCCAGCAGTAGCAGGGGGACGAACACCGGGGAGCTGTTTTTT
NA	NA	TRBV2	TRBJ2-1	CASGGDNNEQFF	TGTGCCAGCGGTGGTGACAACAATGAGCAGTTCTTC
NA	few	TRBV11-2	TRBJ2-3	CASSLGLARQYF	TGTGCCAGCAGCTTAGGGCTGGCTCGGCAGTATTTT
NA	NA	TRBV19	TRBJ2-5	CASSMGGRETQYF	TGTGCCAGTAGTATGGGGGGTCGAGAGACCCAGTACTTC
TRBD1	NA	TRBV18	TRBJ1-5	CASADRPRNQPQHF	TGTGCCAGCGCGGACAGGCCCCGCAATCAGCCCCAGCATTTT